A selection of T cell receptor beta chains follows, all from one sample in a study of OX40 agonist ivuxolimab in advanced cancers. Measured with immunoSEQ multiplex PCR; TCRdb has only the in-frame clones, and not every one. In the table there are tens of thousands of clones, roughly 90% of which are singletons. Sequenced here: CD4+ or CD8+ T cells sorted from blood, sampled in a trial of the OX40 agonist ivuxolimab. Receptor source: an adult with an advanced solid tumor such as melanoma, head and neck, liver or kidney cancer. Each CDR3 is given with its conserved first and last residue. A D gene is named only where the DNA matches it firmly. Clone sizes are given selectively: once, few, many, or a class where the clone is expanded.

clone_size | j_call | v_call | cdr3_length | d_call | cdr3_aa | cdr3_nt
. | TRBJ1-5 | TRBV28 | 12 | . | CASRDTNQPQHF | TGTGCCAGCCGGGACACCAATCAGCCCCAGCATTTT
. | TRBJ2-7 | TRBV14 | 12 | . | CASSRYGYEQYF | TGTGCCAGCAGCCGTTATGGGTACGAGCAGTACTTC
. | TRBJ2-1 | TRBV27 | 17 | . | CASNKPGGGTPRSEQFF | TGTGCCAGCAATAAACCAGGGGGGGGGACCCCAAGGTCGGAGCAGTTCTTC
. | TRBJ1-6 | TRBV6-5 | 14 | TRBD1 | CASSLQGARSPLHF | TGTGCCAGCAGTTTACAGGGGGCAAGATCACCCCTCCACTTT
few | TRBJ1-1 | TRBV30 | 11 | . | CAWRFASGAFF | TGTGCCTGGAGATTTGCCTCCGGGGCTTTCTTT
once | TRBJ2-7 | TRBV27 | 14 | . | CASSSGAGIYEQYF | TGTGCCAGCAGCTCGGGGGCAGGGATCTACGAGCAGTACTTC
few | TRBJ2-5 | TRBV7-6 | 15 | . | CASSLESGARVTQYF | TGTGCCAGCAGCTTAGAGTCGGGGGCACGTGTAACCCAGTACTTC
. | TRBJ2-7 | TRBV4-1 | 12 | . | CASSHSSGEQYF | TGCGCCAGCAGCCACTCTTCAGGCGAGCAGTACTTC
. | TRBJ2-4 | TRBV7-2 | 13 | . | CASGRMDENIQYF | TGTGCCAGCGGGCGAATGGACGAAAACATTCAGTACTTC
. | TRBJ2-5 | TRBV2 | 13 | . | CASSEEDPETQYF | TGTGCCAGCAGTGAAGAGGATCCAGAGACCCAGTACTTC
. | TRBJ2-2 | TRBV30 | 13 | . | CAWGGTATGELFF | TGTGCCTGGGGTGGAACTGCGACCGGGGAGCTGTTTTTT
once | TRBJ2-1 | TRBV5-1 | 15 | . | CASSLGGVIYNEQFF | TGCGCCAGCAGCTTAGGAGGGGTTATCTACAATGAGCAGTTCTTC
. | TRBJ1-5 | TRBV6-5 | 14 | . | CASRRRGAGQPQHF | TGTGCCAGCAGGAGGAGGGGGGCGGGACAGCCCCAGCATTTT
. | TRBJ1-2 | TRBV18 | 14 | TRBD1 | CASSPGQGVNGYTF | TGTGCCAGCTCCCCAGGACAGGGCGTAAATGGCTACACCTTC
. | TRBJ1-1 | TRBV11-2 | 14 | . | CASSPDSQNTEAFF | TGTGCCAGCAGCCCCGACAGCCAGAACACTGAAGCTTTCTTT
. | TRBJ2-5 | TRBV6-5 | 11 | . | CASRMGETQYF | TGTGCCAGCAGAATGGGGGAGACCCAGTACTTC
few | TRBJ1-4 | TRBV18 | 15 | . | CASSALEGGTEKLFF | TGTGCCAGCTCCGCTCTCGAGGGGGGAACTGAAAAACTGTTTTTT
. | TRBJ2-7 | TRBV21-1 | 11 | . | CARTGVHEQYF | TGTGCCAGGACAGGGGTCCACGAGCAGTACTTC
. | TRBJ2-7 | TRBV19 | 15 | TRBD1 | CASSIVGDSSYEQYF | TGTGCCAGTAGTATAGTAGGGGACAGCAGCTACGAGCAGTACTTC
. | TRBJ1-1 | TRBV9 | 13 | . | CASSAEEGTEAFF | TGTGCCAGCAGCGCCGAGGAGGGGACTGAAGCTTTCTTT
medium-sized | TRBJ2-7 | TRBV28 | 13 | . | CASSGGPKNEQYF | TGTGCCAGCAGTGGGGGGCCTAAGAACGAGCAGTACTTC
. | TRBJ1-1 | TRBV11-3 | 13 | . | CASSEDSNTEAFF | TGTGCCAGCAGCGAGGACAGCAACACTGAAGCTTTCTTT
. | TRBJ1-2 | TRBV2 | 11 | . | CASSAQSSYTF | TGTGCCAGCAGTGCCCAGTCTAGCTACACCTTC
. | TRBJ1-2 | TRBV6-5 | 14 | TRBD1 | CASSPPDRVYGYTF | TGTGCCAGCAGTCCGCCCGACAGGGTGTATGGCTACACCTTC
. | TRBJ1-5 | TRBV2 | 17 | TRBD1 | CASSGGDRTGSNQPQHF | TGTGCCAGCAGTGGCGGGGACAGGACGGGTTCAAATCAGCCCCAGCATTTT
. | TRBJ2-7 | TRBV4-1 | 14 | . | CASSQEAPSYEQYF | TGCGCCAGCAGCCAAGAAGCCCCTTCCTACGAGCAGTACTTC
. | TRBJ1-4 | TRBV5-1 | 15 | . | CASSSDGTGREKLFF | TGCGCCAGCAGCTCGGACGGGACGGGGAGAGAAAAACTGTTTTTT
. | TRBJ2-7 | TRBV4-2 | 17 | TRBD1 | CASSQVSGTGRIYEQYF | TGTGCCAGCAGCCAGGTCTCCGGGACAGGGAGAATATACGAGCAGTACTTC
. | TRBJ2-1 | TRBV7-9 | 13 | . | CASSLAQRAEQFF | TGTGCCAGCAGCTTAGCCCAAAGGGCTGAGCAGTTCTTC
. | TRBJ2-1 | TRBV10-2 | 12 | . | CASSRARDEQFF | TGCGCCAGCAGTAGGGCTCGGGATGAGCAGTTCTTC
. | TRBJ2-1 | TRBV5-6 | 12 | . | CASSFRNNEQFF | TGTGCCAGCAGCTTTAGGAACAATGAGCAGTTCTTC
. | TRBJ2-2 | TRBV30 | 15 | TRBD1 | CAWRPQGARTGELFF | TGTGCCTGGAGACCGCAGGGGGCACGGACCGGGGAGCTGTTTTTT
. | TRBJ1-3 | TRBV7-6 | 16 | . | CASSRFGPSSGNTIYF | TGTGCCAGCAGCCGTTTTGGGCCCAGCTCTGGAAACACCATATATTTT
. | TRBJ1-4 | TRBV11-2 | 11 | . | CASSINEKLFF | TGTGCCAGCAGTATTAATGAAAAACTGTTTTTT
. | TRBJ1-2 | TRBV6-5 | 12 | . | CATQTGIYGYTF | TGTGCCACCCAAACAGGGATCTATGGCTACACCTTC
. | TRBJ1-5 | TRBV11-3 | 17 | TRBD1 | CASSPPTGTGNNQPQHF | TGTGCCAGCAGCCCCCCCACCGGGACAGGGAACAATCAGCCCCAGCATTTT
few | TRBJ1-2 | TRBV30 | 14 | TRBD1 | CAWNFRDRVSGYTF | TGTGCCTGGAACTTCCGGGACAGGGTTTCTGGCTACACCTTC
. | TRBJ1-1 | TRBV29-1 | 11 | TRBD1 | CSGQQGAEAFF | TGCAGCGGGCAACAGGGGGCTGAAGCTTTCTTT
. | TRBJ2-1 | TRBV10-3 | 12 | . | CAISGWYNEQFF | TGTGCCATCAGTGGTTGGTACAATGAGCAGTTCTTC